This record covers a single T cell receptor (beta chain). Its matching antigen is unknown. TCR beta CDR3 regions were amplified from RNA transcripts. The first round was an RT-PCR with HTBI primers, and the second round was a multiplex PCR. TCRdb processed the multiplex PCR reads anew with MiXCR; each CDR3 protein has one entry. The sample lists more than 1,000,000 distinct CDR3 sequences, about two fifths seen once, with approximately 12% in the top ten. The sample comes from a study of Graves' ophthalmopathy and Graves' hyperthyroidism. Notes on the study in general: Sensitivity of roughly 88% and specificity of approximately 76% were achieved when a 13-signature model separated ophthalmopathy from stable hyperthyroidism. Progression of ophthalmopathy was predicted by the model with about 68% sensitivity and roughly 74% specificity. Most thyroid-expanded clonotypes exceeding 0.001 frequency were also found in blood.

The CDR3 sequence is 15 residues long. With 6 bases clipped from V and 5 bases from J, the junction kept 11 bases outside the gene matches. Other autoimmune diseases, uncontrolled infections, pregnancy or lactation ruled patients out of participation. V and J are TRBV12-3 or TRBV12-4 and TRBJ2-7, with TRBD2 matching over 9 bases. This clonotype was obtained from an adult man with Graves' hyperthyroidism. The sample was peripheral blood or thyroid tissue (not recorded which). CDR3 nucleotides: TGTGCCAGCAGCTTCCAGGGACTAGCCGGCGACGAGCAGTACTTC. Amino acids: CASSFQGLAGDEQYF.